This T cell receptor (beta chain) was found in a study of shared clonotypes between healthy human individuals (dated by TCRdb to the early 2020s). Study-level background: Two women and a few men aged 18 to 49 years were included in the cohort. Per donor, three plates each were used for CD4 naive and CD4 memory, two for CD8 naive, and one for CD8 memory. To estimate repertoire size and how much clonotypes are shared between individuals, the study performed deep sequencing of blood TCR repertoires from about five healthy adults. To increase sequencing depth and limit assay-specific biases, TCR repertoire library preparation and sequencing were carried out by different laboratories using diverse techniques. Leukapheresis yielded between about 0.94 and 9.5 billion PBMCs per donor.

Healthy HIV-negative adults with no recently reported acute infections or vaccinations were included as donors. Every donor was a Caucasian adult living in Nashville, Tennessee, USA. CD4+ T cells were enriched by magnetic negative selection, after which naive cells were positively selected on CD45RA and the negative fraction was taken as the memory subset. After blood collection by leukapheresis, PBMCs were isolated using Ficoll-Histopaque density gradient centrifugation and then cryopreserved in the vapor phase of liquid nitrogen. Purity and quantity of every magnetically sorted T cell population were checked by analytical flow cytometry. From each sorted fraction, genomic DNA was isolated and quantified by UV absorbance on a Nanodrop 2000c. Turning to this clone: What this receptor recognizes is not known. No much larger clonotype is one base removed from it; base qualities were not supplied.

Using the deep immunoSEQ assay, multiplex PCR amplified TCR CDR3 regions from genomic DNA. Genomic DNA extracted from each cell subset was distributed evenly over all wells of several immunoSEQ 96-well plates, and each plate served as one replicate. For sorted subsets, approximately 0.2 ug of genomic DNA, equivalent to some 33,000 T cell genomes, went into each replicate PCR. Purified libraries were measured with a Qubit 3.0 fluorometer, size-checked on a Bioanalyzer 2100, and measured again with the KAPA Library Quantification kit. Each immunoSEQ 96-well plate was sequenced on its own single-read 150-cycle Illumina NextSeq 550 flow cell. In the authors' own workflow: Because only junctional sequences without quality scores were contained in the immunoSEQ output, filtering matching that applied to full-length reads could not be performed. Sequences were annotated with PyIR, a Python wrapper for IgBLAST v1.9, and V/J genes and CDR3 were assigned using IMGT germline references. Any read was removed if the V/J assignment was weak (E-value above 1e-6), the CDR3 was missing, or the read contained stop codons, out-of-frame junctions, or ambiguous translated residues. V3J clonotypes were defined by identical inferred V gene, J gene, and CDR3 amino acid sequence. Percentage overlap between repertoires was computed as shared unique clonotypes divided by the size of the smaller repertoire. Repertoire richness was assessed with RTK rarefaction, the Chao1 estimator, and Recon v2.1 estimates of unobserved clonotypes. Generation probabilities for all TCRbeta clonotypes obtained by the gDNA method from a handful of donors were computed using OLGA. The table was pulled from immuneACCESS by TCRdb, which kept in-frame rearrangements only. Such tables lose some clones; where checked, under half of the loss comes from unresolved V genes, and the rest has no known cause. V and J calls and clone size are copied from that table; D and trimming were computed from the DNA. This sample comprises 1,400,000 or so clones, approximately 98.5% of them detected only once. Of the sample, around 0.38% falls within the top ten clones.

On the study overall, not on this receptor specifically: Only blood was sampled, and tissue TCR repertoires likely differ from those in blood. Pairwise subsampling indicated that sequencing depth was expected to affect the degree of clonotype sharing among donors. Approximately 5% of naive CD4, 3.5% of naive CD8, roughly 2.5% of memory CD4, and more than 0.35% of memory CD8 clonotypes were shared across several donors. Estimated clonotype richness was generally larger for naive than for memory subsets. Rarefaction of sorted-subset datasets indicated incomplete sequencing despite the large sequencing depth. Compared with non-shared clonotypes, the clonotypes found in all four sorted-subset donors had higher generation probabilities. Because the study included only a small number of donors, the genetic and exposure-history diversity represented was limited.

V is shortened by 4 bases, J by 0 bases, and the region joining them spans 13 bases. The germline V gene gives CDR1 as WSHSY and CDR2 as SAAADI. Measured from the cysteine to the phenylalanine, the CDR3 is 16 residues long. Only CDR3 DNA is held: 48 bases, read in frame from base 1. The sequence joins TRBV10-2 to TRBJ2-1; no D gene is confidently identified. Material: naive CD4+ T cells sorted from blood. The cell subset or site label corresponds to: CD45RA+ positively selected. This clonotype was sampled from a man aged 30 to 45 in good health. The nucleotides are TGCGCCAGCAGTGCGGACGGGCTAAGCTCCTACAATGAGCAGTTCTTC. This sequence encodes CASSADGLSSYNEQFF.